Below are 13 T cell receptor beta chains sequenced from a single sample in a study of OX40 agonist ivuxolimab in advanced cancers. Using immunoSEQ multiplex PCR, the repertoire was profiled, and TCRdb retains in-frame clones only, with some absent. The sample contains about 83,000 clones, approximately 84% of which appear only once. Source: CD4+ or CD8+ T cells sorted from blood, taken in a trial of the OX40 agonist ivuxolimab. The receptors derive from an adult with an advanced solid tumor such as melanoma, head and neck, liver or kidney cancer.

The rearrangement uses TRBV6-5 and TRBJ1-1; D gene uncertain. Germline V lookup: CDR1 MNHEY, CDR2 SVGAGI. The CDR3 sequence is 13 residues long. Trimming took 4 bases from V and 5 from J, leaving 11 bases between them. The chain's CDR3 is CASSWSRRTEAFF. As DNA, the CDR3 is TGTGCCAGCAGTTGGTCGAGAAGGACTGAAGCTTTCTTT.

This sequence joins TRBV5-5 and TRBJ1-1; no clear D gene. CDR1 SGHKS and CDR2 YYEKEE come from the germline V gene (reference sequence). This CDR3 spans 16 amino acids. The germline V and J ends were trimmed by 4 bases and 1 base, with 17 bases remaining between them. CDR3 in DNA: TGTGCCAGCAGCACGTCCCTAGCAGGCACGAACACTGAAGCTTTCTTT. Amino acids: CASSTSLAGTNTEAFF.

The chain employs TRBV6-4 and TRBJ2-3; 7 bases fit TRBD1. After removal of 6 bases from V and 6 bases from J, the junction contained 9 bases not matched to a gene. Looked up from germline, CDR1 is MRHNA and CDR2 is SNTAGT. The CDR3 length is 14 residues. This CDR3 reads CASSRQGGRDTQYF. In DNA form, the CDR3 reads TGTGCCAGCAGCAGACAAGGGGGCCGCGATACGCAGTATTTT.

The J gene is TRBJ2-7, the V gene TRBV29-1; 10 bases align to TRBD1. The length of the CDR3 is 15 residues. Germline assignment: CDR1 SQVTM and CDR2 ANQGSEA. V trimming: 6 bases; J trimming: 4 bases; junction bases outside the gene matches: 12. The CDR3, as DNA: TGCAGCGTAGATTCTGCCGGGACAGGGGTATACGAGCAGTACTTC. Translated, it gives CSVDSAGTGVYEQYF.

This chain uses TRBV6-5 with TRBJ2-7; 13 nucleotides line up with TRBD2. CDR3 size: 14 residues. Germline-derived CDR1 and CDR2 are MNHEY and SVGAGI. V shed 6 bases and J 6 bases; nucleotides not matched to a gene: 5. The CDR3 loop reads CASRRTSGSFEQYF. As DNA, the CDR3 is TGTGCCAGCAGACGGACTAGCGGGAGTTTCGAGCAGTACTTC.

The chain uses TRBV2 and TRBJ1-5, with 8 bases that match TRBD1. V lost 4 bases, J lost 1 base, and 3 bases stayed unmatched. CDR3 length: 15 residues. Germline loops: CDR1 SNHLY, CDR2 FYNNEI. In DNA, the CDR3 is TGTGCCAGCAGTGGACAGGGGACGAGCAATCAGCCCCAGCATTTT. Translation gives CASSGQGTSNQPQHF.

This sequence joins TRBV18 and TRBJ1-1, with D possibly TRBD1 on 6 matching bases. V lost 2 bases and J lost 1, with 17 bases in between. CDR3 length: 17 residues. CDR1 KGHSH and CDR2 LQKENI come from the germline V gene. The CDR3 here is CASSPANSGHKNTEAFF. The DNA for the CDR3 is TGTGCCAGCTCACCAGCAAACTCGGGACACAAGAACACTGAAGCTTTCTTT.

The chain carries TRBV11-3 and TRBJ1-2; D call uncertain. V lost 5 bases and J 7 bases, leaving 14 bases between the germline ends. CDR3 length: 13 residues. Germline V gives CDR1 SGHNT, CDR2 YENEEA. CDR3 loop: CASSKKELRGYTF. The CDR3 nucleotides read TGTGCCAGCAGCAAAAAGGAGCTGCGTGGCTACACCTTC.

V usage is TRBV7-2 and J usage is TRBJ2-2; D remains ambiguous. The CDR3 consists of 16 residues. From germline, CDR1 is SGHTA and CDR2 FQGNSA. Trimming stripped 1 base from V and 5 bases from J, with 14 bases between. The DNA of the CDR3 is TGTGCCAGCAGCTTAGAGCTGGCCTTGGGAACCGGGGAGCTGTTTTTT. Its translation: CASSLELALGTGELFF. The complete variable domain, with remaining parts taken from reference TRBV7-2 and TRBJ2-2, reads GAGVSQSPSNKVTEKGKDVELRCDPISGHTALYWYRQSLGQGLEFLIYFQGNSAPDKSGLPSDRFSAERTGGSVSTLTIQRTQQEDSAVYLCASSLELALGTGELFFGEGSRLTVL.

The chain couples TRBV19 to TRBJ1-1; perhaps TRBD1 as D (6 bases). There are 13 residues in the CDR3. Germline V gives CDR1 LNHDA, CDR2 SQIVND (reference sequence). V lost 9 bases, J lost 3 bases, and 14 bases lay in between. CDR3 loop: CASKTGSYTEAFF. The CDR3 DNA reads TGTGCCAGCAAGACAGGATCCTACACTGAAGCTTTCTTT. Together with reference TRBV19 and TRBJ1-1, the CDR3 gives the full variable domain: DGGITQSPKYLFRKEGQNVTLSCEQNLNHDAMYWYRQDPGQGLRLIYYSQIVNDFQKGDIAEGYSVSREKKESFPLTVTSAQKNPTAFYLCASKTGSYTEAFFGQGTRLTVV.

This chain uses TRBV23-1 with TRBJ1-2; D is perhaps TRBD1 (5 bases). TRBV23-1 is marked as an open reading frame, function uncertain. Trimming cost V 0 bases and J 6 bases, with 14 bases left between them. CDR3 length: 15 amino acids. CDR3 region: CASSQSRRVGDGYTF. For the CDR3, the DNA is TGCGCCAGCAGTCAATCGCGCAGGGTGGGAGATGGCTACACCTTC.

This sequence joins TRBV5-4 and TRBJ2-1, with TRBD1 as a possible D gene (6 bases). Germline assignment: CDR1 SGHNT and CDR2 YYREEE (reference sequence). V was trimmed by 4 bases and J by 4 bases, leaving 9 bases between them. The CDR3 sequence is 13 residues long. CDR3 bases: TGTGCCAGCAGCGTTGGACAGTACAATGAGCAGTTCTTC. Its translation: CASSVGQYNEQFF.

The genes are TRBV18 and TRBJ1-2; D uncertain. The CDR3 consists of 15 residues. The ends were cut back, 3 bases at V and 4 bases at J, with 15 bases in the middle. Germline V gene sequence: CDR1 KGHSH, CDR2 LQKENI. The CDR3, as DNA: TGTGCCAGCTCACCTACAGTCAGTCCTGTCTATGGCTACACCTTC. This encodes CASSPTVSPVYGYTF.